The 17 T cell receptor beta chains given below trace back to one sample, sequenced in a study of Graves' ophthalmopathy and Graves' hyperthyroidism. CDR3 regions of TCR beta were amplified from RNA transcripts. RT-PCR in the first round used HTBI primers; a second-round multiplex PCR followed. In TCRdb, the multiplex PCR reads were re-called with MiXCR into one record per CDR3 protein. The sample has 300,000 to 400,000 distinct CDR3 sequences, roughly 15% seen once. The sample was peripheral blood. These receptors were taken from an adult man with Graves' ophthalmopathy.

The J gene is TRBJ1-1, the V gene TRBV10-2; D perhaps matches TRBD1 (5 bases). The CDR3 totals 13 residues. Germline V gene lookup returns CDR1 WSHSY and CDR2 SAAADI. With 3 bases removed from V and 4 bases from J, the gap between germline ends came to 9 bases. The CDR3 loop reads CASSDGGGTEAFF. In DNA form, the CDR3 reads TGCGCCAGCAGTGATGGGGGTGGCACTGAAGCTTTCTTT.

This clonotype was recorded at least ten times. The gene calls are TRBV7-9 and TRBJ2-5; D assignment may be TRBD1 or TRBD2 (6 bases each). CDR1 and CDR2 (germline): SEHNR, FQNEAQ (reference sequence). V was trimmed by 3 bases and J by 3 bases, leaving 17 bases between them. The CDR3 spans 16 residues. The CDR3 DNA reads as TGTGCCAGCAGCTTTGGTCGGGGGCGCTTCGAAGAGACCCAGTACTTC. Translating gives CASSFGRGRFEETQYF.

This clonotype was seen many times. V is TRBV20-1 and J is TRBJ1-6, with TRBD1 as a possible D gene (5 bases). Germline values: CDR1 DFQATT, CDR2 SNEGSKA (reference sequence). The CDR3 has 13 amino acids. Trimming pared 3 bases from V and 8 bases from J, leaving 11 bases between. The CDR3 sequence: CSARTDEHSPLHF. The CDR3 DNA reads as TGCAGTGCTAGGACAGACGAGCATTCACCCCTCCACTTT.

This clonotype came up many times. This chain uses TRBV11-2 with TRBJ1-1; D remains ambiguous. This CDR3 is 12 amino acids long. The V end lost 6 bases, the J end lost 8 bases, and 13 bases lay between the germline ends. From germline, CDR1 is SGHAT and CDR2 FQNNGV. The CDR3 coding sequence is TGTGCCAGCAGTTATAGACTGCAGGAAGCTTTCTTT. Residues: CASSYRLQEAFF.

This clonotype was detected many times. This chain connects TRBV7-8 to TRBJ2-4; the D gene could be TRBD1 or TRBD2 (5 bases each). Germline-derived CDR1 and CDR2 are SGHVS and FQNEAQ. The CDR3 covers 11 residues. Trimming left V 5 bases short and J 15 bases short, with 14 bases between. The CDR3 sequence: CASSPRDRLYF. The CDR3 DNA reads TGTGCCAGCAGCCCCCGGGACCGACTGTACTTC.

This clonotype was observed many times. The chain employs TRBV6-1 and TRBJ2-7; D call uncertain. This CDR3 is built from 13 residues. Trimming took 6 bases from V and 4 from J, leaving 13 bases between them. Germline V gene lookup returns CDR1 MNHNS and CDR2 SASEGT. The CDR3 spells CASRGGAKYEQYF. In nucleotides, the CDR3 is TGTGCCAGCAGGGGCGGAGCAAAATACGAGCAGTACTTC.

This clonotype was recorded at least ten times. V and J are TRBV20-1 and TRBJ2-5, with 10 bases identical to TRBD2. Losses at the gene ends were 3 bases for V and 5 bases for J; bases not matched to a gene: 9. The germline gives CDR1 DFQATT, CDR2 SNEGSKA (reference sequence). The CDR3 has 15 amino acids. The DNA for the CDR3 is TGCAGTGCTAGCGTGGCTAGCGGGAGCGCGGAGACCCAGTACTTC. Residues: CSASVASGSAETQYF.

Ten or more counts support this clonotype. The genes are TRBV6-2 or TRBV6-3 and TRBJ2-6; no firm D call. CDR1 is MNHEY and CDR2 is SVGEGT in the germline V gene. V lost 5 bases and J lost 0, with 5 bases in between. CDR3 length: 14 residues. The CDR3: CASSGFSGANVLTF. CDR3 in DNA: TGTGCCAGCAGTGGGTTCTCTGGGGCCAACGTCCTGACTTTC.

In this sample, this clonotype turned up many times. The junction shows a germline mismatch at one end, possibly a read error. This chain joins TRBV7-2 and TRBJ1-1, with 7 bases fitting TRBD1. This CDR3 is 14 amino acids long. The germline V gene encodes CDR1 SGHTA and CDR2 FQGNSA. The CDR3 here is CASSLARDSTGAFF. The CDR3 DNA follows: TGTGCCAGCAGCTTAGCCCGGGACAGCACTGGAGCTTTCTTT.

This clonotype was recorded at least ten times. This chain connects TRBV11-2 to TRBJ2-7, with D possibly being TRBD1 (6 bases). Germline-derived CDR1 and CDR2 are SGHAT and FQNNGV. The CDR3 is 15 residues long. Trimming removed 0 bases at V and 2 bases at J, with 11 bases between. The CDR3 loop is CASSLDTGSTYEQYF. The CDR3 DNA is TGTGCCAGCAGCTTAGACACAGGGTCTACCTACGAGCAGTACTTC.

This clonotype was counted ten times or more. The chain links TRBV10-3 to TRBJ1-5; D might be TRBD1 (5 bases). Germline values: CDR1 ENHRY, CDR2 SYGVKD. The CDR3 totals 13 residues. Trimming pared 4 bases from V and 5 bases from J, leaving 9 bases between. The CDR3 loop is CAISAGGDQPQHF. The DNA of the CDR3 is TGTGCCATCAGTGCTGGGGGGGATCAGCCCCAGCATTTT.

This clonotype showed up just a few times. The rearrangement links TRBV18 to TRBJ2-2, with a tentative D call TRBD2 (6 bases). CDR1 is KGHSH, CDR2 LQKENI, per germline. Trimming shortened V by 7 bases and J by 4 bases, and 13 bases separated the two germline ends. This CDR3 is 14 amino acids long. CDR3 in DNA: TGTGCCAGCTTCCCGACTAGGTCCACCGGGGAGCTGTTTTTT. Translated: CASFPTRSTGELFF. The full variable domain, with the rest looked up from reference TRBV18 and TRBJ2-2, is NAGVMQNPRHLVRRRGQEARLRCSPMKGHSHVYWYRQLPEEGLKFMVYLQKENIIDESGMPKERFSAEFPKEGPSILRIQQVVRGDSAAYFCASFPTRSTGELFFGEGSRLTVL.

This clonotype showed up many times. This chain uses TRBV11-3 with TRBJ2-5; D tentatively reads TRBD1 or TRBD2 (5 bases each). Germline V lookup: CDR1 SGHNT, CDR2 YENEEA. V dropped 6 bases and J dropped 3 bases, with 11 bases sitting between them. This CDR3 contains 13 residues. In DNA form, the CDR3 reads TGTGCCAGCAGAAACGGGGCCGAAGAGACCCAGTACTTC. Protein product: CASRNGAEETQYF.

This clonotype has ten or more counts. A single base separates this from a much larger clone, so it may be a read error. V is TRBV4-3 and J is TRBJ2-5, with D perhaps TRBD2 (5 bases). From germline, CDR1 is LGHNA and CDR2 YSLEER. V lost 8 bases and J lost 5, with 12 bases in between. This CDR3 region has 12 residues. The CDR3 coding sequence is TGCGCCAGCGGCCCCGGGATGGAGACCCAGTACTTC. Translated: CASGPGMETQYF.

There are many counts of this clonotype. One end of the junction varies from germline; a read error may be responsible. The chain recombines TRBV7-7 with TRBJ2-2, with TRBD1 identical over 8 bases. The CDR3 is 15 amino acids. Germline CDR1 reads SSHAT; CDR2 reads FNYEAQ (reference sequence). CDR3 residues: CASSQGQENTGELFF. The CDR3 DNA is TGTGCTAGCAGCCAGGGACAGGAAAACACCGGGGAGCTGTTTTTT. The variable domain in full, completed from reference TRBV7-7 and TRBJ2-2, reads GAGVSQSPRYKVTKRGQDVTLRCDPISSHATLYWYQQALGQGPEFLTYFNYEAQPDKSGLPSDRFSAERPEGSISTLTIQRTEQRDSAMYRCASSQGQENTGELFFGEGSRLTVL.

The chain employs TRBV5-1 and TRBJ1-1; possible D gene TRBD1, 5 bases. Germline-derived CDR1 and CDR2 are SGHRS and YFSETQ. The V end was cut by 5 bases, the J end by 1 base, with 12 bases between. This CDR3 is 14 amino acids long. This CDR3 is CASRHGHANTEAFF. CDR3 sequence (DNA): TGCGCCAGCAGACACGGACACGCGAACACTGAAGCTTTCTTT.

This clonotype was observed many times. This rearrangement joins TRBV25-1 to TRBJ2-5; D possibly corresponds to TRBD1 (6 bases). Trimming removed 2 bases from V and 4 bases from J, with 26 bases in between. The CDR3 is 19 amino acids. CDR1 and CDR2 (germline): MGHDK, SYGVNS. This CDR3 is CASSEGVQGHSPNLETQYF. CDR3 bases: TGTGCCAGCAGTGAAGGCGTACAGGGCCATTCCCCTAATTTAGAGACCCAGTACTTC.